The next 25 T cell receptor beta chains were all read from a single sample in a study of CD8 T cells in Susac syndrome (dated by TCRdb to between 2018 and 2021). Receptors were amplified or captured by the immunoSEQ multiplex PCR assay. RNA was extracted with the RNeasy kit and about 0.5 to 1 ug was reverse transcribed using random hexamers. TCRdb trimmed the raw reads at Q25, called clones with MiXCR and kept productive beta chains. CDR3 protein duplicates are merged, each entry listing the most common genes and DNA. The sample records fewer than 150,000 distinct CDR3 sequences, 95% of which are singletons. Approximately 0.18% of the sample is in the top ten clones. Sequenced sample: CD8+ T cells from PBMCs. The receptors here all came from a human donor with Susac syndrome.

V is TRBV5-1 and J is TRBJ2-1, with D tentatively TRBD2 (5 bases). Germline V CDR1 and CDR2: SGHRS, YFSETQ. With 0 bases removed from V and 8 bases from J, the gap between germline ends came to 12 bases. CDR3 length: 14 residues. The CDR3 DNA sequence: TGCGCCAGCAGCTTGGGGACCGATAGCGATGAGCAGTTCTTC. Protein sequence: CASSLGTDSDEQFF.

J is TRBJ2-7 and V is TRBV29-1; 7 positions match TRBD2. V gave up 1 base and J gave up 4 bases; unmatched junction bases: 7. The germline CDR1 and CDR2 sequences are SQVTM and ANQGSEA. The length of the CDR3 is 14 residues. Here the CDR3 reads CSVEGSGPGYEQYF. In DNA form, the CDR3 reads TGCAGCGTTGAAGGTAGCGGGCCAGGGTACGAGCAGTACTTC.

The chain combines TRBV3-1 with TRBJ2-4, with 7 bases aligning to TRBD2. J was trimmed by 0 bases and V by 4 bases; bases with no gene match: 9. The CDR3 is made up of 17 amino acids. CDR1 LGHDT and CDR2 YNNKEL come from the germline V gene (reference sequence). CDR3 loop: CASSPLDGGIAKNIQYF. The CDR3 coding sequence is TGTGCCAGCAGCCCTCTAGACGGGGGGATAGCCAAAAACATTCAGTACTTC.

CDR3 in DNA: TGTGCCAGCAGTCCCCTATACAGGGTCGGAAACACCATATATTTT. Its translation: CASSPLYRVGNTIYF. V and J are TRBV12-3 or TRBV12-4 and TRBJ1-3; a weak D match, TRBD1 (6 bases). CDR3 size: 15 residues. V gave up 5 bases and J gave up 4 bases, with 15 bases separating them.

The V gene is TRBV5-4, the J gene TRBJ1-5; D might be TRBD1 (6 bases). In germline, CDR1 is SGHNT, CDR2 YYREEE (reference sequence). The CDR3 contains 15 residues. Trimming cost V 3 bases and J 8 bases, with 18 bases left between them. The CDR3 coding sequence is TGTGCCAGCAGCTCCGGGGGCAGGCCTACCGAGCCCCAGCATTTT. It yields the protein CASSSGGRPTEPQHF.

V usage is TRBV28 and J usage is TRBJ2-7; perhaps TRBD2 as D (6 bases). Germline V gene sequence: CDR1 MDHEN, CDR2 SYDVKM. V dropped 4 bases and J dropped 1 base, with 11 bases sitting between them. CDR3 length: 14 amino acids. The CDR3 region is CASSYFGGSYEQYF. For the CDR3, the DNA is TGTGCCAGCAGTTATTTCGGGGGATCCTACGAGCAGTACTTC.

The gene calls are TRBV7-9 and TRBJ1-2; D not certain. V shed 10 bases and J shed 1 base, with 10 bases lying between them. The CDR3 contains 12 residues. Germline V CDR1 and CDR2: SEHNR, FQNEAQ (reference sequence). Written as DNA, the CDR3 is TGTGCCACCTCGCAGAGTAACTATGGCTACACCTTC. Its translation: CATSQSNYGYTF.

The chain uses TRBV24-1 and TRBJ2-1; a weak D match, TRBD2 (6 bases). V lost 5 bases, J lost 8 bases, and 15 bases lay in between. The germline V gene has CDR1 KGHDR and CDR2 SFDVKD. The CDR3 contains 14 residues. The CDR3: CATSVQSTGDEQFF. The CDR3 bases are TGTGCCACCAGTGTCCAGTCAACGGGGGATGAGCAGTTCTTC.

The chain employs TRBV5-6 and TRBJ2-3; TRBD2 matches 7 bases. Germline lookup yields CDR1 SGHDT and CDR2 YYEEEE. V shed 0 bases, J shed 5 bases, and the junction held 9 bases outside the gene matches. This CDR3 is built from 16 residues. The CDR3 here is CASSLGGGGPGDTQYF. The CDR3 bases are TGTGCCAGCAGCTTGGGCGGGGGAGGGCCGGGAGATACGCAGTATTTT.

The V gene is TRBV7-6, the J gene TRBJ2-1; no definite D call. Looked up from germline, CDR1 is SGHVS and CDR2 is FNYEAQ. Trimming removed 4 bases from V and 5 bases from J, with 12 bases in between. There are 14 residues in the CDR3. The CDR3 region has the DNA TGTGCCAGCAGCTCGACACTTATAGACAATGAGCAGTTCTTC. It encodes CASSSTLIDNEQFF. Together with reference TRBV7-6 and TRBJ2-1, the CDR3 gives the full variable domain: GAGVSQSPRYKVTKRGQDVALRCDPISGHVSLYWYRQALGQGPEFLTYFNYEAQQDKSGLPNDRFSAERPEGSISTLTIQRTEQRDSAMYRCASSSTLIDNEQFFGPGTRLTVL.

This clonotype was seen just once. The genes are TRBV20-1 and TRBJ2-3; TRBD2 matches 7 bases. Germline loops: CDR1 DFQATT, CDR2 SNEGSKA (reference sequence). V dropped 5 bases and J dropped 3; count of bases not matched to a gene: 8. This CDR3 is built from 14 residues. The CDR3 protein is CSALGLAATDTQYF. CDR3 sequence (DNA): TGCAGTGCTCTAGGGCTAGCGGCGACAGATACGCAGTATTTT.

The genes are TRBV6-5 and TRBJ2-4; no clear D. The CDR3 is 13 amino acids. CDR1 is MNHEY, CDR2 SVGAGI, per germline. Trimming stripped 8 bases from V and 0 bases from J, with 8 bases between. CDR3 region: CASGFGAKNIQYF. CDR3 nucleotide sequence: TGTGCCAGCGGGTTTGGAGCCAAAAACATTCAGTACTTC.

The rearrangement uses TRBV4-1 and TRBJ1-1; the D is unclear. The CDR3 covers 14 residues. The V and J ends lost 0 bases and 2 bases respectively, with 7 bases between them. CDR1 is MGHRA and CDR2 is YSYEKL in the germline V gene. CDR3 in DNA: TGCGCCAGCAGCCAAGAGCCGGTAAACACTGAAGCTTTCTTT. This translates into CASSQEPVNTEAFF.

The V call is TRBV3-1, the J call TRBJ1-2, with TRBD1 as a possible D gene (6 bases). Germline V CDR1 and CDR2: LGHDT, YNNKEL (reference sequence). The CDR3 extends over 14 amino acids. Trimming took 2 bases from V and 6 from J, leaving 13 bases between them. CDR3 nucleotides: TGTGCCAGCAGCCAATCGGACAGAAATGATGGCTACACCTTC. It yields the protein CASSQSDRNDGYTF.

This clonotype was seen once. The V gene is TRBV15, the J gene TRBJ1-3, with D perhaps TRBD1 (6 bases). Germline V lookup: CDR1 LNHNV, CDR2 YYDKDF (reference sequence). The CDR3 consists of 15 residues. Trimming removed 2 bases from V and 1 base from J, with 9 bases in between. The CDR3 region is CATSRSRGSGNTIYF. CDR3 DNA: TGTGCCACCAGCAGATCGAGGGGGTCTGGAAACACCATATATTTT. Combining the CDR3 with reference TRBV15 and TRBJ1-3 gives the whole variable domain DAMVIQNPRYQVTQFGKPVTLSCSQTLNHNVMYWYQQKSSQAPKLLFHYYDKDFNNEADTPDNFQSRRPNTSFCFLDIRSPGLGDTAMYLCATSRSRGSGNTIYFGEGSWLTVV.

The rearrangement joins TRBV20-1 to TRBJ2-2; D unclear. Trimming removed 0 bases at V and 2 bases at J, with 10 bases between. Germline V lookup: CDR1 DFQATT, CDR2 SNEGSKA (reference sequence). The CDR3 is 15 amino acids. CDR3 nucleotides: TGCAGTGCTAGAGATAGGGTAGAAAACACCGGGGAGCTGTTTTTT. Translated, it gives CSARDRVENTGELFF.

This chain links TRBV5-4 with TRBJ2-5; TRBD2 agrees at 10 bases. The J segment lost 3 bases and the V segment lost 3 bases, leaving 2 bases of the junction unmatched. The V gene's germline CDR1 is SGHNT and CDR2 YYREEE (reference sequence). This CDR3 contains 14 residues. The CDR3 DNA is TGTGCCAGCAGCTCAGGACTAGCGGAAGAGACCCAGTACTTC. It codes for CASSSGLAEETQYF.

The gene calls are TRBV9 and TRBJ1-1; D is unresolved. V lost 4 bases and J lost 5, with 18 bases in between. From germline, CDR1 is SGDLS and CDR2 YYNGEE. The CDR3 runs to 15 residues. The CDR3 reads CASSPLAALGTEAFF. CDR3 DNA sequence: TGTGCCAGCAGCCCCCTGGCGGCTTTGGGAACTGAAGCTTTCTTT.

The rearrangement uses TRBV7-9 and TRBJ2-1; 7 nucleotides line up with TRBD2. J gave up 0 bases and V 5 bases, and 7 bases lay outside the gene matches. The CDR3 is 16 amino acids. The V gene's germline CDR1 is SEHNR and CDR2 FQNEAQ (reference sequence). CDR3 amino acids: CASSPRDYRSYNEQFF. For the CDR3, the DNA is TGTGCCAGCAGCCCTCGGGACTACCGCTCCTACAATGAGCAGTTCTTC.

The rearrangement links TRBV4-1 to TRBJ2-7; possible D gene TRBD1, 6 bases. The CDR3 runs 13 residues. V was pared by 3 bases and J by 4 bases, with 10 bases between. Germline V lookup: CDR1 MGHRA, CDR2 YSYEKL. CDR3 bases: TGCGCCAGCAGCCACCGCAGGGGTTACGAGCAGTACTTC. It translates to CASSHRRGYEQYF.

This chain uses TRBV19 with TRBJ2-3, with D tentatively TRBD1 (6 bases). There are 14 residues in the CDR3. Deletions cut 3 bases from V and 4 bases from J, with 11 bases between. Germline CDR1 is LNHDA and CDR2 is SQIVND (reference sequence). CDR3 DNA: TGTGCCAGTAGTATGCTTACAGGGTCAGATACGCAGTATTTT. Its protein is CASSMLTGSDTQYF.

V is TRBV12-3 or TRBV12-4 and J is TRBJ1-5; D gene uncertain. Trimming pared 5 bases from V and 7 bases from J, leaving 9 bases between. This CDR3 has 12 residues. The CDR3 reads CASSPFRQPQHF. The CDR3 DNA reads TGTGCCAGCAGTCCCTTTAGGCAGCCCCAGCATTTT.

The chain links TRBV25-1 to TRBJ1-5; D might be TRBD1 (5 bases). CDR1 is MGHDK, CDR2 SYGVNS, per germline. The V gene lost 4 bases and the J gene lost 11 bases, with 9 bases spanning the gap. This CDR3 is 11 amino acids long. DNA for the CDR3: TGTGCCAGCAGTGGCGAGGGGACCCAGCATTTT. It translates to CASSGEGTQHF. The full variable domain, its missing parts supplied by reference TRBV25-1 and TRBJ1-5, is EADIYQTPRYLVIGTGKKITLECSQTMGHDKMYWYQQDPGMELHLIHYSYGVNSTEKGDLSSESTVSRIRTEHFPLTLESARPSHTSQYLCASSGEGTQHFGDGTRLSIL.

The chain carries TRBV27 and TRBJ2-3; TRBD2 agrees at 9 bases. Germline CDR1 MNHEY, CDR2 SMNVEV (reference sequence). After removal of 3 bases from V and 2 bases from J, the junction contained 3 bases not matched to a gene. There are 15 residues in the CDR3. The CDR3 coding sequence is TGTGCCAGCAGTTTCGCGGGACTAGCCACAGATACGCAGTATTTT. Protein: CASSFAGLATDTQYF.

The chain uses TRBV24-1 and TRBJ2-7, with D perhaps matching TRBD2 (5 bases). This CDR3 is built from 16 residues. From germline, CDR1 is KGHDR and CDR2 SFDVKD. Trimming removed 6 bases at V and 7 bases at J, with 24 bases between. The CDR3 here is CATSPTTDFPPGEQYF. The DNA for the CDR3 is TGTGCCACCAGTCCCACTACGGACTTTCCTCCGGGGGAGCAGTACTTC.